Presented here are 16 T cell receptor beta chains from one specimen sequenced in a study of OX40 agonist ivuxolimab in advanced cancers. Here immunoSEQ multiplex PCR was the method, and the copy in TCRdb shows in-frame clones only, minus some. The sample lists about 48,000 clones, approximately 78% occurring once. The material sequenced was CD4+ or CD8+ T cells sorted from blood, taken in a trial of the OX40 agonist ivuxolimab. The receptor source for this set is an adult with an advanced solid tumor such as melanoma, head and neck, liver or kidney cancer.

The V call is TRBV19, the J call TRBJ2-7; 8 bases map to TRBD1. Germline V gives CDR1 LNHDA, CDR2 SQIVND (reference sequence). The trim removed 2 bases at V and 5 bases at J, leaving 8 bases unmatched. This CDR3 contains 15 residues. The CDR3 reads CASSIPGQENHEQYF. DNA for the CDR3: TGTGCCAGTAGTATACCGGGACAGGAGAATCACGAGCAGTACTTC.

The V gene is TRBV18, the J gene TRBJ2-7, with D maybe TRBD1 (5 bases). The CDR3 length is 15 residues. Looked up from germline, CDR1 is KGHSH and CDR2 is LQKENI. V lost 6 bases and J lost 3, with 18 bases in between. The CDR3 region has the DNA TGTGCCAGCTCGCCGCGGCTAACCGACAGCTACGAGCAGTACTTC. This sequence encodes CASSPRLTDSYEQYF.

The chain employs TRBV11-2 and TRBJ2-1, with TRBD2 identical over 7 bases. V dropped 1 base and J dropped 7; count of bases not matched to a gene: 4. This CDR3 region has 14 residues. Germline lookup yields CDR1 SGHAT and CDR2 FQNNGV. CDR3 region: CASSLAGGLNEQFF. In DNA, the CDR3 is TGTGCCAGCAGCTTAGCGGGAGGTTTGAATGAGCAGTTCTTC.

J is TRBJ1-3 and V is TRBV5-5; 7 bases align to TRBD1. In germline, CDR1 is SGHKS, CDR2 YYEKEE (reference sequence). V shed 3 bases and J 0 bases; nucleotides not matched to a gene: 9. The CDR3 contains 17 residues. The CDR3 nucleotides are TGTGCCAGCAGCTCGCCACAGGGGTCAAGCTCTGGAAACACCATATATTTT. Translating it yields CASSSPQGSSSGNTIYF.

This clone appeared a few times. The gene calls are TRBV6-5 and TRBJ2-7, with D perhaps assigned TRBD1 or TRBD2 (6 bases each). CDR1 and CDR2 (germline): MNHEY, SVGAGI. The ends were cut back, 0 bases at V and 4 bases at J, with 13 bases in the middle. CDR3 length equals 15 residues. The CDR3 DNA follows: TGTGCCAGCAGTTACTCGGGGGGCGAAGGATACGAGCAGTACTTC. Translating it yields CASSYSGGEGYEQYF.

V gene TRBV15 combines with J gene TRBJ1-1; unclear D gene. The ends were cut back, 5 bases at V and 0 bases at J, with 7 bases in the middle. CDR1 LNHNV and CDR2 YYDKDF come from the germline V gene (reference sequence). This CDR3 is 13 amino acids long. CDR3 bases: TGTGCCACCAGCCTATCCATGAACACTGAAGCTTTCTTT. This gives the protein CATSLSMNTEAFF. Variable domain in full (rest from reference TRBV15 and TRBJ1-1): DAMVIQNPRYQVTQFGKPVTLSCSQTLNHNVMYWYQQKSSQAPKLLFHYYDKDFNNEADTPDNFQSRRPNTSFCFLDIRSPGLGDTAMYLCATSLSMNTEAFFGQGTRLTVV.

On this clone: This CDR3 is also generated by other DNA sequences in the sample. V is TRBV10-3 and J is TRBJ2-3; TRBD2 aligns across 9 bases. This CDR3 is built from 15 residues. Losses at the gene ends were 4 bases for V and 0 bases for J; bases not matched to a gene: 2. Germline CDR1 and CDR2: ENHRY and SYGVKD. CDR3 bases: TGTGCCATCAGTGGTAGCGGGAGAAGCACAGATACGCAGTATTTT. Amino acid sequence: CAISGSGRSTDTQYF.

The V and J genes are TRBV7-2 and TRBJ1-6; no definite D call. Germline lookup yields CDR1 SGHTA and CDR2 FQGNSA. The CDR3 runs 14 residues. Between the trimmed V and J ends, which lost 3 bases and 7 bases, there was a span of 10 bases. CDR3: CASSFGVGNSPLHF. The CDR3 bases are TGTGCCAGCAGCTTTGGGGTAGGAAATTCACCCCTCCACTTT.

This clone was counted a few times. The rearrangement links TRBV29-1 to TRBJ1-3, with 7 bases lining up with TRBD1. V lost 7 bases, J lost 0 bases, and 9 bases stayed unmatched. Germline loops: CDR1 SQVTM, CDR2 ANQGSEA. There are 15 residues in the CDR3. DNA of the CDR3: TGCAGCGCCCAGGGGGGGTCGAACTCTGGAAACACCATATATTTT. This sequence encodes CSAQGGSNSGNTIYF.

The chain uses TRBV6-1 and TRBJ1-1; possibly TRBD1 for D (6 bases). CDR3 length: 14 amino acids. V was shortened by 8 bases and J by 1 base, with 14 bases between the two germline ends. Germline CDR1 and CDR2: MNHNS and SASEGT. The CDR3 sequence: CASPGGSRNTEAFF. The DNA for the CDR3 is TGTGCCAGCCCCGGGGGCAGTCGGAACACTGAAGCTTTCTTT.

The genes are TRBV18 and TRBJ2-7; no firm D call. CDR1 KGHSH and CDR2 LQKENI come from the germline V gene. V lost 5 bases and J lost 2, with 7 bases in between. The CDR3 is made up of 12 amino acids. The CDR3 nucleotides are TGTGCCAGCTCATCTCTTCCCTACGAGCAGTACTTC. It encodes CASSSLPYEQYF.

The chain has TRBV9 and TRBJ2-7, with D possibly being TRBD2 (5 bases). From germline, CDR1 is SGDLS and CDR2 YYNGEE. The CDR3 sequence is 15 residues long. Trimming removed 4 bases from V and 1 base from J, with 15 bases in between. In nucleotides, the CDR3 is TGTGCCAGCAGCCCCCTCGCGGAGGCGTCCTACGAGCAGTACTTC. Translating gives CASSPLAEASYEQYF.

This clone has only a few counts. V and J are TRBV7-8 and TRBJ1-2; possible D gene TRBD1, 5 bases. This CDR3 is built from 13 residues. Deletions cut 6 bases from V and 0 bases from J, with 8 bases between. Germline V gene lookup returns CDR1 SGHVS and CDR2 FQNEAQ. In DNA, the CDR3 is TGTGCCAGCAGTTTACAGGCTAACTATGGCTACACCTTC. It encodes CASSLQANYGYTF.

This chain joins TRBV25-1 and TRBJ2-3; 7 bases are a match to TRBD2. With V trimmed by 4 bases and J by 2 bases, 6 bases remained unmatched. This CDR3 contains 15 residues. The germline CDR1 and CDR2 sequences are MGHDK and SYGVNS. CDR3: CASSALLANTDTQYF. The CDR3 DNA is TGTGCCAGCAGTGCTTTACTAGCGAACACAGATACGCAGTATTTT. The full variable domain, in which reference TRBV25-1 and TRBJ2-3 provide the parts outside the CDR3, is EADIYQTPRYLVIGTGKKITLECSQTMGHDKMYWYQQDPGMELHLIHYSYGVNSTEKGDLSSESTVSRIRTEHFPLTLESARPSHTSQYLCASSALLANTDTQYFGPGTRLTVL.

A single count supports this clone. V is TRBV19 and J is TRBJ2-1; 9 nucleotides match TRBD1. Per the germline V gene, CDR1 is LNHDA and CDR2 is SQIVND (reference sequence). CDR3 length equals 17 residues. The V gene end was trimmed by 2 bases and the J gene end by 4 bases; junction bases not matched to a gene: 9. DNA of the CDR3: TGTGCCAGTAGTATATCATTTTGGACAGGGGAGTACAATGAGCAGTTCTTC. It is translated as CASSISFWTGEYNEQFF.

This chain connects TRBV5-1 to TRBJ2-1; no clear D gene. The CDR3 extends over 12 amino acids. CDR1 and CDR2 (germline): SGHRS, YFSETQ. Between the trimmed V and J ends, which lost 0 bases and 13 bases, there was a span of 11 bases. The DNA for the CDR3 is TGCGCCAGCAGCTTGGACGACTTCGTTCAGTTCTTC. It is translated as CASSLDDFVQFF.